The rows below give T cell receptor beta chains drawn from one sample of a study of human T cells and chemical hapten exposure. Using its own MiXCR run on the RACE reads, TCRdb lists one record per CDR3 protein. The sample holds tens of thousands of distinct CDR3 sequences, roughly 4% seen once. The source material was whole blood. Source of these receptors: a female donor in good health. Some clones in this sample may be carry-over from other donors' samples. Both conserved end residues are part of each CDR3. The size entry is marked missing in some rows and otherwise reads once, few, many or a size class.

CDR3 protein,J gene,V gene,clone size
CAISDRGDFNYGYTF,TRBJ1-2,TRBV10-3,many
CASSPFRTDLDQPQHF,TRBJ1-5,TRBV18,-
CASSSSGPQETQYF,TRBJ2-5,TRBV5-1,many
CSAQDPEDEQYF,TRBJ2-7,TRBV29-1,many
CASSQGISRGIAKNIQYF,TRBJ2-4,TRBV4-1,many
CASAPGQAIPNQPQHF,TRBJ1-5,TRBV7-8,many
CASSLFPGANYGYTF,TRBJ1-2,TRBV12-3/TRBV12-4,few
CASSLRAGTYGYTF,TRBJ1-2,TRBV5-6,few
CASSQGQGVQPQHF,TRBJ1-5,TRBV9,-
CSAPVVRTDTQYF,TRBJ2-3,TRBV20-1,-
CSARRGANYGYTF,TRBJ1-2,TRBV20-1,many
CASSPADGSSYEQYF,TRBJ2-7,TRBV5-1,-
CASSFGGPPKNIQYF,TRBJ2-4,TRBV28,many
CASSSSGGPYEQYF,TRBJ2-7,TRBV21-1,many
CASSLGGRQKAYEQYF,TRBJ2-7,TRBV28,many
CASRPGQMNTEAFF,TRBJ1-1,TRBV6-2/TRBV6-3,-
CASSPRDRFYNEQFF,TRBJ2-1,TRBV18,many
CASSLLSSGGATLPDTQYF,TRBJ2-3,TRBV4-2,many
CASSLTVSSYNSPLHF,TRBJ1-6,TRBV28,many
CSARDWRGVADTQYF,TRBJ2-3,TRBV20-1,many
CASHLTQDVSANTGELFF,TRBJ2-2,TRBV9,-
CASSQERRPDTQYF,TRBJ2-3,TRBV4-3,many
CASKGGGVAKNIQYF,TRBJ2-4,TRBV28,many
CAISVGTANTEAFF,TRBJ1-1,TRBV10-3,many
CAINRDREKLFF,TRBJ1-4,TRBV10-3,many
CASSLVPRTVLGSPLHF,TRBJ1-6,TRBV7-2,once
CASSPDNRGNEKLFF,TRBJ1-4,TRBV7-2,many
CASRTSGGPGSNEQFF,TRBJ2-1,TRBV7-2,many
CSARAPGRVSTEAFF,TRBJ1-1,TRBV20-1,many
CASSQWMSRGTEAFF,TRBJ1-1,TRBV7-9,many
CASSSNVPAKNIQYF,TRBJ2-4,TRBV28,-
CASSDARSYEQYF,TRBJ2-7,TRBV2,few
CASSDIQASTDTQYF,TRBJ2-3,TRBV2,many
CASIYRLGTVSGNTIYF,TRBJ1-3,TRBV6-2/TRBV6-3,many
CASSGQTNYGYTF,TRBJ1-2,TRBV2,many
CASSQRWSAGYTF,TRBJ1-2,TRBV14,many
CASSLGGSRREAFF,TRBJ1-1,TRBV12-3/TRBV12-4,many
CASNKGSIAYEQYF,TRBJ2-7,TRBV7-2,few
CASSSIQGRGTDTQYF,TRBJ2-3,TRBV11-2,many
CASSPGQVYYQPQHF,TRBJ1-5,TRBV27,many
CSVRNGGQSNYGYTF,TRBJ1-2,TRBV29-1,many
CASSHETGYQETQYF,TRBJ2-5,TRBV7-2,-
CASSERLSGLGNTEAFF,TRBJ1-1,TRBV2,many